Reported below is one T cell receptor (beta chain). This record comes from a study of blood T cell repertoires in COVID-19. The CDR3 consists of 14 residues. From germline, CDR1 is SGHAT and CDR2 FQDESV (reference sequence). V was clipped by 2 bases and J by 8 bases, with 15 bases between them. The data were produced by immunoSEQ multiplex PCR, yet TCRdb's version contains in-frame clones alone and is incomplete. The table records roughly 150,000 clones, around 87% of them present only once. The V and J genes are TRBV11-1 and TRBJ1-2; D may be TRBD1 (5 bases). Specimen: peripheral blood. This TCR derives from a human donor in a cohort sampled during active COVID-19. The CDR3 loop reads CASSLNPQGRGYTF. CDR3 nucleotide sequence: TGTGCCAGCAGCTTAAACCCCCAGGGCCGCGGCTACACCTTC.